These 9 T cell receptor beta chains were sequenced from one sample in a study of blood T cell repertoires in COVID-19. Produced via immunoSEQ multiplex PCR; TCRdb's table is partial and in-frame only. The sample lists 300,000 to 450,000 clones; 85% were seen once. Input material: peripheral blood. These receptors all come from a woman aged 18-35 years with acute or convalescent COVID-19.

The chain is built from TRBV6-5 and TRBJ1-6; 7 bases are a match to TRBD1. J gave up 5 bases and V 2 bases, and 6 bases lay outside the gene matches. Per the germline V gene, CDR1 is MNHEY and CDR2 is SVGAGI. There are 16 residues in the CDR3. The CDR3 spells CASSYKGAGHNSPLHF. The CDR3 DNA reads as TGTGCCAGCAGTTACAAGGGGGCGGGCCATAATTCACCCCTCCACTTT.

The J gene is TRBJ2-1, the V gene TRBV9; TRBD2 aligns across 14 bases. CDR1 is SGDLS and CDR2 is YYNGEE in the germline V gene. Losses at the gene ends were 3 bases for V and 0 bases for J; bases not matched to a gene: 8. CDR3 length: 19 amino acids. CDR3 nucleotide sequence: TGTGCCAGCAGCGATCCGGGACTAGCGGGAGTCGGCTCCTACAATGAGCAGTTCTTC. Its translation is CASSDPGLAGVGSYNEQFF.

This chain uses TRBV2 with TRBJ2-4, with 11 nucleotides matching TRBD2. J gave up 6 bases and V 3 bases, and 1 base lay outside the gene matches. Per the germline V gene, CDR1 is SNHLY and CDR2 is FYNNEI. The CDR3 is 14 amino acids. CDR3 sequence reads: CASSETSGANIQYF. The CDR3 nucleotides read TGTGCCAGCAGTGAGACTAGCGGGGCAAACATTCAGTACTTC.

The chain links TRBV28 to TRBJ2-7, with 9 positions matching TRBD1. V lost 2 bases to trimming and J lost 2 bases; unmatched junction nucleotides: 4. Germline V gene sequence: CDR1 MDHEN, CDR2 SYDVKM. The CDR3 has 15 residues. The DNA of the CDR3 is TGTGCCAGCAGTTTAGGGGGACAGGGAACCTACGAGCAGTACTTC. As protein: CASSLGGQGTYEQYF.

In this sample, this clone turned up a few times. Different DNA sequences within this sample yield the same CDR3. The chain couples TRBV5-1 to TRBJ1-1; possible D gene TRBD1, 5 bases. V gave up 1 base and J gave up 4 bases, with 5 bases separating them. Looked up from germline, CDR1 is SGHRS and CDR2 is YFSETQ. The CDR3 spans 12 residues. The CDR3 region has the DNA TGCGCCAGCAGCTTGCAGGGCACTGAAGCTTTCTTT. It specifies CASSLQGTEAFF.

This clone has a single count. This chain connects TRBV6-6 to TRBJ1-3; TRBD1 aligns across 7 bases. Germline assignment: CDR1 MNHNY and CDR2 SVGAGI (reference sequence). The CDR3 consists of 15 residues. The J segment lost 2 bases and the V segment lost 5 bases, leaving 6 bases of the junction unmatched. CDR3 loop: CASSLDRAAGNTIYF. The CDR3 nucleotides read TGTGCCAGCAGTCTTGACAGGGCAGCTGGAAACACCATATATTTT.

J is TRBJ2-2 and V is TRBV9, with 9 bases that match TRBD1. The J segment lost 6 bases and the V segment lost 3 bases, leaving 9 bases of the junction unmatched. Germline-derived CDR1 and CDR2 are SGDLS and YYNGEE. This CDR3 region has 16 residues. As DNA, the CDR3 is TGTGCCAGCAGCGCCGAGGGACAGGGAGTTGCCGGGGAGCTGTTTTTT. Its translation: CASSAEGQGVAGELFF.

CDR3 DNA sequence: TGTGCCAGCAGAGCAGAAACAGGGGGGGCGTTGGCTTTCTTT. It specifies CASRAETGGALAFF. The chain combines TRBV6-5 with TRBJ1-1; 8 nucleotides align to TRBD1. There are 14 residues in the CDR3. V shed 6 bases and J 11 bases; nucleotides not matched to a gene: 14. The germline V gene encodes CDR1 MNHEY and CDR2 SVGAGI.

This clone showed up just a few times. This chain links TRBV24-1 with TRBJ1-2; 10 nucleotides match TRBD1. CDR3 length: 16 amino acids. V dropped 4 bases and J dropped 6; count of bases not matched to a gene: 10. Germline V lookup: CDR1 KGHDR, CDR2 SFDVKD. The CDR3 spells CATSDRRDRGVNGYTF. Written as DNA, the CDR3 is TGTGCCACCAGTGACCGACGGGACAGGGGAGTCAATGGCTACACCTTC.